The clone carrying this TCR beta chain was found many times. The data were obtained in a study of T cells in Graves' hyperthyroidism and ophthalmopathy. The CDR3 sequence is 15 residues long. Germline CDR1 SGHNT, CDR2 YYREEE (reference sequence). V lost 4 bases and J 2 bases, leaving 16 bases between the germline ends. RNA transcripts served as the template for amplifying TCR beta CDR3 regions. A set of HTBI primers served as the primers for a first-round RT-PCR of the TCR CDR3. TCRdb fed the multiplex PCR reads into MiXCR, producing one record per CDR3 protein. This sample has hundreds of thousands of distinct CDR3 sequences, with around 13% found just once.

Sequencing input: blood. The TCR sequence derives from a woman aged 25 to 39 with Graves' hyperthyroidism. The J gene is TRBJ2-7, the V gene TRBV5-4, with D perhaps TRBD1 or TRBD2 (5 bases each). The CDR3 loop reads CASSILGDPAYEQYF. CDR3 bases: TGTGCCAGCAGCATCCTGGGGGACCCCGCCTACGAGCAGTACTTC.